What follows are 3 T cell receptor beta chains derived from one specimen sequenced in a study of OX40 agonist ivuxolimab in advanced cancers. The assay was immunoSEQ multiplex PCR, and TCRdb's table has in-frame clones only and misses some. The sample carries more than 80,000 clones, roughly nine tenths recorded once. The starting material was CD4+ or CD8+ T cells sorted from blood, obtained in a trial of the OX40 agonist ivuxolimab. These receptors came from an adult with an advanced solid tumor such as melanoma, head and neck, liver or kidney cancer.

The V call is TRBV6-1, the J call TRBJ1-3; a weak D match, TRBD1 (5 bases). The germline V gene has CDR1 MNHNS and CDR2 SASEGT. The ends were cut back, 4 bases at V and 2 bases at J, with 9 bases in the middle. This CDR3 is built from 14 residues. CDR3 sequence reads: CASSGTRAGNTIYF. The CDR3 bases are TGTGCCAGCAGTGGGACAAGGGCTGGAAACACCATATATTTT.

The chain uses TRBV7-2 and TRBJ1-1, with 7 bases that match TRBD1. V trimming: 5 bases; J trimming: 3 bases; junction bases outside the gene matches: 3. Germline values: CDR1 SGHTA, CDR2 FQGNSA. CDR3 length equals 13 residues. CDR3 DNA: TGTGCCAGCAGCCCGGGGACAGACACTGAAGCTTTCTTT. Translated, it gives CASSPGTDTEAFF.

This chain links TRBV4-3 with TRBJ2-7; D is perhaps TRBD2 (6 bases). CDR1 and CDR2 (germline): LGHNA, YSLEER. The CDR3 loop spans 15 amino acids. V was shortened by 1 base and J by 4 bases, with 14 bases between the two germline ends. This CDR3 reads CASSQGVGGRYEQYF. The CDR3 region has the DNA TGCGCCAGCAGCCAAGGGGTCGGGGGACGTTACGAGCAGTACTTC.